The rows below give T cell receptor beta chains drawn from one sample of a study of STAT5B mutations in CD4+ large granular lymphocyte leukemia. Some clones are missing from TCRdb's copy, which holds only in-frame ones; the method was immunoSEQ multiplex PCR. The table lists approximately 30,000 clones, just under 75% of them singletons. The sequenced material came from CD4+ T cells from blood buffy coats. Receptors were obtained from a human donor in good health. Each CDR3 is given with its conserved first and last residue. Each record gives: D gene, J gene, V gene, clone size, CDR3 protein, CDR3 DNA. The D gene is left open where the match is weak. Clone size is stated in some rows and not others, as once, few, many or a class when expanded.

D: .; J: TRBJ1-1; V: TRBV4-1; size: .; CDR3: CASSQDLGSRGTEAFF; DNA: TGCGCCAGCAGCCAAGATCTTGGCAGCCGAGGGACTGAAGCTTTCTTT
D: .; J: TRBJ1-2; V: TRBV27; size: .; CDR3: CASSLGLQANYGYTF; DNA: TGTGCCAGCAGTCTGGGCCTCCAAGCCAACTATGGCTACACCTTC
D: .; J: TRBJ2-7; V: TRBV19; size: .; CDR3: CASSMGGQTYEQYF; DNA: TGTGCCAGTAGTATGGGGGGGCAAACCTACGAGCAGTACTTC
D: .; J: TRBJ2-7; V: TRBV2; size: .; CDR3: CASRNSNSYEQYF; DNA: TGTGCCAGCAGGAACAGCAACTCCTACGAGCAGTACTTC
D: TRBD1; J: TRBJ1-5; V: TRBV7-9; size: .; CDR3: CASSLDNRGNQPQHF; DNA: TGTGCCAGCAGCTTAGATAACAGGGGTAATCAGCCCCAGCATTTT
D: TRBD1; J: TRBJ1-6; V: TRBV6-5; size: .; CDR3: CASSYTWTGDSPLHF; DNA: TGTGCCAGCAGTTACACATGGACAGGGGACTCACCCCTCCACTTT
D: .; J: TRBJ2-7; V: TRBV21-1; size: .; CDR3: CASSNHRYEQYF; DNA: TGTGCCAGCAGCAATCATCGGTACGAGCAGTACTTC
D: TRBD2; J: TRBJ2-3; V: TRBV27; size: .; CDR3: CASSPGLAPSTDTQYF; DNA: TGTGCCAGCAGCCCAGGACTAGCTCCTAGCACAGATACGCAGTATTTT
D: .; J: TRBJ1-1; V: TRBV6-6; size: .; CDR3: CASSSAGYTEAFF; DNA: TGTGCCAGCAGTTCGGCAGGCTACACTGAAGCTTTCTTT
D: .; J: TRBJ1-5; V: TRBV7-9; size: few; CDR3: CASSLGGANNQPQHF; DNA: TGTGCCAGCAGCTTAGGTGGGGCCAACAATCAGCCCCAGCATTTT
D: .; J: TRBJ2-7; V: TRBV19; size: .; CDR3: CASSIEHEQYF; DNA: TGTGCCAGTAGTATAGAGCACGAGCAGTACTTC
D: TRBD1; J: TRBJ1-1; V: TRBV6-5; size: .; CDR3: CASSYSPGQGIAEAFF; DNA: TGTGCCAGCAGTTACTCTCCGGGACAGGGTATCGCTGAAGCTTTCTTT
D: .; J: TRBJ1-3; V: TRBV11-2; size: .; CDR3: CASSRVWGDSGNTIYF; DNA: TGTGCCAGCAGCCGTGTTTGGGGAGACTCTGGAAACACCATATATTTT
D: .; J: TRBJ2-7; V: TRBV5-1; size: few; CDR3: CASKRTGPTYEQYF; DNA: TGCGCCAGCAAGAGAACAGGCCCTACCTACGAGCAGTACTTC
D: .; J: TRBJ1-4; V: TRBV7-2; size: .; CDR3: CASAVPKAGLEKLFF; DNA: TGTGCCAGCGCCGTCCCGAAGGCAGGTCTTGAAAAACTGTTTTTT
D: .; J: TRBJ2-6; V: TRBV7-9; size: .; CDR3: CASSPLGVGANVLTF; DNA: TGTGCCAGCAGCCCCCTTGGGGTCGGGGCCAACGTCCTGACTTTC
D: TRBD1; J: TRBJ2-2; V: TRBV6-5; size: few; CDR3: CASSRQGGELFF; DNA: TGTGCCAGCAGTCGACAGGGCGGGGAGCTGTTTTTT
D: TRBD1; J: TRBJ2-6; V: TRBV4-3; size: .; CDR3: CASSQGHGTGGSGANVLTF; DNA: TGCGCCAGCAGCCAAGGACACGGGACAGGGGGCTCTGGGGCCAACGTCCTGACTTTC
D: TRBD2; J: TRBJ2-1; V: TRBV2; size: .; CDR3: CASSTGRSNEQFF; DNA: TGTGCCAGCAGTACCGGGAGGAGCAATGAGCAGTTCTTC
D: .; J: TRBJ1-2; V: TRBV2; size: few; CDR3: CASSELQGRDYGYTF; DNA: TGTGCCAGCAGTGAACTACAGGGAAGGGACTATGGCTACACCTTC
D: TRBD2; J: TRBJ2-7; V: TRBV7-9; size: .; CDR3: CASSLEGGRFNEQYF; DNA: TGTGCCAGCAGCTTAGAAGGCGGGAGGTTCAACGAGCAGTACTTC
D: TRBD1; J: TRBJ2-1; V: TRBV7-9; size: once; CDR3: CASSLDMTGAAYNEQFF; DNA: TGTGCCAGCAGCTTAGATATGACAGGGGCGGCCTACAATGAGCAGTTCTTC
D: .; J: TRBJ2-1; V: TRBV7-2; size: .; CDR3: CASSRGFGNNEQFF; DNA: TGTGCCAGCAGCCGTGGGTTTGGGAACAATGAGCAGTTCTTC
D: TRBD1; J: TRBJ1-2; V: TRBV30; size: .; CDR3: CAWSGTGRNYGYTF; DNA: TGTGCCTGGAGTGGGACAGGGCGTAACTATGGCTACACCTTC
D: TRBD1; J: TRBJ2-4; V: TRBV7-2; size: .; CDR3: CASSLAKGAVAKNIQYF; DNA: TGTGCCAGCAGCTTAGCGAAGGGGGCTGTAGCCAAAAACATTCAGTACTTC
D: TRBD1; J: TRBJ2-7; V: TRBV15; size: .; CDR3: CATSRVSGTGTREQYF; DNA: TGTGCCACCAGCAGAGTTTCCGGGACAGGGACGAGGGAGCAGTACTTC
D: TRBD2; J: TRBJ2-5; V: TRBV5-1; size: once; CDR3: CASSLLAGGQETQYF; DNA: TGCGCCAGCAGCTTACTAGCGGGAGGGCAAGAGACCCAGTACTTC
D: .; J: TRBJ2-7; V: TRBV6-6; size: .; CDR3: CASSQWGGLNSNF; DNA: TGTGCCAGCAGTCAATGGGGCGGATTGAATAGTAACTTC
D: .; J: TRBJ2-5; V: TRBV5-4; size: .; CDR3: CASSLAGAQETQYF; DNA: TGTGCCAGCAGCTTGGCAGGGGCCCAAGAGACCCAGTACTTC
D: TRBD1; J: TRBJ2-1; V: TRBV10-3; size: .; CDR3: CAVRTGTGGYEQFF; DNA: TGTGCCGTAAGAACCGGGACAGGGGGATATGAGCAGTTCTTC
D: .; J: TRBJ1-5; V: TRBV2; size: few; CDR3: CASSLGGNTGPPQHF; DNA: TGTGCCAGCAGTCTGGGGGGGAACACTGGACCGCCCCAGCATTTT